The 4 T cell receptor beta chains below all came from one sample that was sequenced in a study of blood T cell repertoires in COVID-19 (dated by TCRdb to 2018 to 2020). The library was prepared using the immunoSEQ multiplex PCR assay. TCRdb obtained this table from immuneACCESS and retained in-frame rearrangements with V and J assigned. These tables miss some clones; where compared with another copy, unresolved V genes account for less than half of the shortfall, and the remainder is unexplained. In this sample the table shows approximately 70,000 clones, 65% to 80% of which occur a single time. The ten biggest clones cover approximately 26% of the sample. The source material was peripheral blood. The receptors were sampled from a man aged 60 to 75 with active or convalescent COVID-19.

V gene TRBV7-2 combines with J gene TRBJ2-7, with 13 nucleotides matching TRBD2. From germline, CDR1 is SGHTA and CDR2 FQGNSA. J lost 5 bases, V lost 3 bases, and 4 bases had no gene match. CDR3 length: 15 residues. CDR3 region: CASSFTSGGDDEQYF. In DNA, the CDR3 is TGTGCCAGCAGCTTCACTAGCGGGGGGGATGACGAGCAGTACTTC. Together with reference TRBV7-2 and TRBJ2-7, the CDR3 gives the full variable domain: GAGVSQSPSNKVTEKGKDVELRCDPISGHTALYWYRQSLGQGLEFLIYFQGNSAPDKSGLPSDRFSAERTGGSVSTLTIQRTQQEDSAVYLCASSFTSGGDDEQYFGPGTRLTVT.

The rearrangement links TRBV30 to TRBJ1-5; possibly TRBD1 for D (6 bases). Germline CDR1 and CDR2: GTSNPN and SVGIG (reference sequence). CDR3 length: 13 residues. V lost 3 bases and J lost 6, with 12 bases in between. The CDR3 DNA follows: TGTGCCTGGAGCTACAGGGTCGGTCAGCCCCAGCATTTT. As protein: CAWSYRVGQPQHF. Together with reference TRBV30 and TRBJ1-5, the CDR3 gives the full variable domain: SQTIHQWPATLVQPVGSPLSLECTVEGTSNPNLYWYRQAAGRGLQLLFYSVGIGQISSEVPQNLSASRPQDRQFILSSKKLLLSDSGFYLCAWSYRVGQPQHFGDGTRLSIL.

The chain combines TRBV10-3 with TRBJ2-1; D ambiguous. Germline V gene lookup returns CDR1 ENHRY and CDR2 SYGVKD. The CDR3 is made up of 14 amino acids. The germline V and J ends were trimmed by 6 bases and 5 bases, with 14 bases remaining between them. In nucleotides, the CDR3 is TGTGCCATCAGATCCGGCGGTCTGGACAATGAGCAGTTCTTC. Translation gives CAIRSGGLDNEQFF.

V gene TRBV18 combines with J gene TRBJ2-7, with a possible D match to TRBD2 (5 bases). There are 12 residues in the CDR3. Germline V gene data show CDR1 as KGHSH and CDR2 as LQKENI. Trimming shortened V by 3 bases and J by 2 bases, and 5 bases separated the two germline ends. The CDR3 nucleotides read TGTGCCAGCTCACCGCGGGCCTACGAGCAGTACTTC. It specifies CASSPRAYEQYF.